This T cell receptor beta chain is drawn from a study of blood T cell repertoires in COVID-19. Across the study: Samples of COVID-19 (acute and convalescent) were obtained from the United States, Italy and Spain. In each case, the material was cDNA or gDNA derived from T cells, B-cell-depleted T cells, or PBMCs.

V was clipped by 9 bases and J by 14 bases, with 16 bases between them. CDR1 is LNHDA, CDR2 SQIVND, per germline (reference sequence). This CDR3 comprises 10 residues. Data came from immunoSEQ multiplex PCR; TCRdb stores just in-frame clones and leaves some out. The sample holds 190,000 or so clones; 87% are singletons and the top ten take approximately 0.88%. Sequences were obtained from peripheral blood. The chain links TRBV19 to TRBJ1-1; D is undetermined. This receptor was identified in a woman aged 18-29 years who had recovered from COVID-19. CDR3 DNA sequence: TGTGCCAGGGGAGGGTGTAGGGCCTTCTTT. Translating gives CARGGCRAFF.